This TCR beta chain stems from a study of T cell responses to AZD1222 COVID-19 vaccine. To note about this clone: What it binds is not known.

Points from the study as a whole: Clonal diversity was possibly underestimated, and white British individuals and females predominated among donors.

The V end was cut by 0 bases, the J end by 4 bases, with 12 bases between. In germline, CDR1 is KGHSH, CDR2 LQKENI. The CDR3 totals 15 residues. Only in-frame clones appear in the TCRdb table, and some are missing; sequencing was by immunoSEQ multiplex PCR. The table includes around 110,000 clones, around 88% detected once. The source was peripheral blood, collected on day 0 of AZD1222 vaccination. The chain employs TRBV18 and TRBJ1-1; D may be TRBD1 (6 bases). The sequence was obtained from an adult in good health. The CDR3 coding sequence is TGTGCCAGCTCACCACCGGGGGGGCGGGCCACTGAAGCTTTCTTT. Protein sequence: CASSPPGGRATEAFF.